The 25 T cell receptor beta chains listed next were all sequenced from one sample in a study of blood T cell repertoires in COVID-19 (dated by TCRdb to about 2020). Libraries were prepared through the immunoSEQ multiplex PCR assay. TCRdb provides this immuneACCESS table in a form limited to in-frame rearrangements. Some clones are lacking; in checked studies, under half of them reflect an unresolved V gene, and why the rest are absent is not known. The sample data list some 400,000 clones, and 85% to 90% of these were observed just once. Together, the top ten hold 6.5% to 8% of the sample. The sample taken for sequencing was peripheral blood. Source of these receptors: a man aged 18 to 29 with active or convalescent COVID-19.

The V gene is TRBV11-1, the J gene TRBJ2-5; 7 bases map to TRBD2. The CDR3 runs to 13 residues. CDR1 is SGHAT, CDR2 FQDESV, per germline (reference sequence). J gave up 4 bases and V 8 bases, and 7 bases lay outside the gene matches. CDR3 amino acids: CASEGPGGETQYF. The DNA of the CDR3 is TGTGCCAGCGAAGGACCGGGGGGAGAGACCCAGTACTTC.

This clone was seen more than once but under ten times. The J gene is TRBJ2-7, the V gene TRBV7-9, with 11 bases identical to TRBD1. The CDR3 contains 14 residues. CDR1 is SEHNR, CDR2 FQNEAQ, per germline (reference sequence). V lost 4 bases to trimming and J lost 4 bases; unmatched junction nucleotides: 3. The CDR3 DNA reads TGTGCCAGCAGCTCCGGGGACAGGGGGTACGAGCAGTACTTC. Residues: CASSSGDRGYEQYF. The full variable domain, in which reference TRBV7-9 and TRBJ2-7 provide the parts outside the CDR3, is DTGVSQNPRHKITKRGQNVTFRCDPISEHNRLYWYRQTLGQGPEFLTYFQNEAQLEKSRLLSDRFSAERPKGSFSTLEIQRTEQGDSAMYLCASSSGDRGYEQYFGPGTRLTVT.

The chain links TRBV28 to TRBJ1-2; D possibly corresponds to TRBD1 (6 bases). V lost 6 bases and J 4 bases, leaving 12 bases between the germline ends. CDR3 size: 13 residues. CDR1 is MDHEN and CDR2 is SYDVKM in the germline V gene. The CDR3 coding sequence is TGTGCCAGCAGCCCGAGGGGGGGCTATGGCTACACCTTC. Translated: CASSPRGGYGYTF.

The V call is TRBV30, the J call TRBJ1-5, with 9 bases that match TRBD1. The junction had 2 bases not matched to a gene; V was cut back by 5 bases and J by 6 bases. The CDR3 is 12 residues long. Germline lookup yields CDR1 GTSNPN and CDR2 SVGIG (reference sequence). CDR3 in amino acids: CAWDRGGQPQHF. DNA of the CDR3: TGTGCCTGGGACAGGGGGGGTCAGCCCCAGCATTTT.

A few counts support this clone. The chain recombines TRBV29-1 with TRBJ1-5; D perhaps matches TRBD1 (6 bases). The CDR3 has 13 residues. The V end was cut by 4 bases, the J end by 4 bases, with 11 bases between. The germline V gene encodes CDR1 SQVTM and CDR2 ANQGSEA. The CDR3 loop is CSVGGGPNQPQHF. The CDR3 coding sequence is TGCAGCGTTGGAGGGGGTCCGAATCAGCCCCAGCATTTT.

The V gene is TRBV28, the J gene TRBJ2-7; 7 bases are shared with TRBD2. The CDR3 loop spans 15 amino acids. CDR1 is MDHEN, CDR2 SYDVKM, per germline. V dropped 4 bases and J dropped 0; count of bases not matched to a gene: 6. CDR3 region: CASSSAGVASYEQYF. The CDR3 coding sequence is TGTGCCAGCAGTTCTGCGGGAGTCGCCTCCTACGAGCAGTACTTC.

This rearrangement joins TRBV5-6 to TRBJ1-1; TRBD1 matches 7 bases. The ends lost 0 bases at V and 1 base at J; junction bases unmatched: 6. CDR1 and CDR2 (germline): SGHDT, YYEEEE. The CDR3 runs 16 residues. The CDR3 DNA is TGTGCCAGCAGCTTGGCGGAGGGACAGTCGAACACTGAAGCTTTCTTT. This encodes CASSLAEGQSNTEAFF.

V is TRBV27 and J is TRBJ2-1, with TRBD1 matching over 7 bases. This CDR3 spans 14 amino acids. Trimming took 7 bases from V and 4 from J; bases not matched to a gene: 7. Per the germline V gene, CDR1 is MNHEY and CDR2 is SMNVEV (reference sequence). The CDR3 is CASTRTGVYNEQFF. CDR3 DNA sequence: TGTGCCAGCACCAGAACAGGGGTATACAATGAGCAGTTCTTC.

The V gene is TRBV21-1, the J gene TRBJ1-2; TRBD1, as called in the table, went unchecked against the DNA. TRBV21-1 is tagged as a pseudogene. CDR3 length: 14 amino acids. The CDR3 reads CASSGNRGQGGYTF. Here the CDR3 DNA reads TGTGCCAGCAGCGGGAACAGGGGCCAGGGTGGCTACACCTTC.

V is TRBV12-5 and J is TRBJ2-3; a weak D match, TRBD1 (5 bases). Germline V lookup: CDR1 LGHNT, CDR2 FRNRAP. Trimming removed 1 base at V and 2 bases at J, with 7 bases between. CDR3 length: 14 amino acids. The CDR3 DNA reads as TGTGCTAGTGGTTTGGATGGGGCCACAGATACGCAGTATTTT. It is translated as CASGLDGATDTQYF.

The chain couples TRBV2 to TRBJ2-3, with TRBD1 matching 7 bases. CDR3 length: 16 residues. V shed 0 bases, J shed 3 bases, and the junction held 6 bases outside the gene matches. Germline CDR1 is SNHLY and CDR2 is FYNNEI. This chain's CDR3 is CASSEARQTGTDTQYF. The CDR3 DNA sequence: TGTGCCAGCAGTGAAGCGCGCCAGACAGGGACAGATACGCAGTATTTT. Full variable domain (outside the CDR3, taken from reference TRBV2 and TRBJ2-3): EPEVTQTPSHQVTQMGQEVILRCVPISNHLYFYWYRQILGQKVEFLVSFYNNEISEKSEIFDDQFSVERPDGSNFTLKIRSTKLEDSAMYFCASSEARQTGTDTQYFGPGTRLTVL.

A remark on this clone: The junction departs from the called germline gene at one end, perhaps through a read error. The gene calls are TRBV28 and TRBJ2-6; TRBD1 is a possible D gene (6 bases). The CDR3 spans 15 residues. Looked up from germline, CDR1 is MDHEN and CDR2 is SYDVKM. The CDR3 sequence: CASRGGRSGANVLTF. The CDR3 DNA reads TGTGCCAGTCGTGGGGGCCGATCCGGGGCCAACGTGCTGACTTTC.

The chain recombines TRBV11-2 with TRBJ1-5; 11 nucleotides match TRBD1. Unmatched junction bases numbered 6, after V lost 5 bases and J lost 6 bases. This CDR3 has 15 amino acids. Germline V lookup: CDR1 SGHAT, CDR2 FQNNGV. This CDR3 is CASSPGTGGSQPQHF. CDR3 bases: TGTGCCAGCAGCCCGGGGACAGGGGGGTCTCAGCCCCAGCATTTT.

J is TRBJ1-2 and V is TRBV7-2; D perhaps matches TRBD1 (6 bases). V lost 5 bases and J 5 bases, leaving 9 bases between the germline ends. The CDR3 has 12 residues. Germline values: CDR1 SGHTA, CDR2 FQGNSA. The CDR3 is CASSPRGYGYTF. The DNA of the CDR3 is TGTGCCAGCAGCCCTAGGGGGTATGGCTACACCTTC.

This clone was observed once. The chain is built from TRBV27 and TRBJ2-5; 10 bases fit TRBD1. Germline V gene sequence: CDR1 MNHEY, CDR2 SMNVEV (reference sequence). V lost 7 bases, J lost 5 bases, and 1 base stayed unmatched. The CDR3 totals 12 residues. CDR3 DNA sequence: TGTGCCAGCAAGGACAGGGGGGAGACCCAGTACTTC. Translation: CASKDRGETQYF.

This clone was detected once. The chain has TRBV18 and TRBJ1-1; 8 nucleotides align to TRBD1. Germline V CDR1 and CDR2: KGHSH, LQKENI. The V segment lost 3 bases and the J segment 3 bases; nucleotides outside the gene matches: 6. This CDR3 contains 15 residues. The chain's CDR3 is CASSPRTGTDTEAFF. CDR3 bases: TGTGCCAGCTCACCGCGGACAGGGACGGACACTGAAGCTTTCTTT.

The chain employs TRBV20-1 and TRBJ1-1; TRBD1 aligns across 9 bases. The length of the CDR3 is 11 residues. After removal of 3 bases from V and 12 bases from J, the junction contained 5 bases not matched to a gene. Per the germline V gene, CDR1 is DFQATT and CDR2 is SNEGSKA (reference sequence). The CDR3 DNA is TGCAGTGCTAGCGCCGGGACAGGGACTTTCTTT. Protein product: CSASAGTGTFF.

The V gene is TRBV4-1, the J gene TRBJ1-4; 7 bases are a match to TRBD1. CDR3 size: 14 residues. The germline gives CDR1 MGHRA, CDR2 YSYEKL. V was pared by 5 bases and J by 8 bases, with 8 bases of the junction left unmatched. This chain's CDR3 is CASSRGQMDEKLFF. DNA of the CDR3: TGCGCCAGCAGCAGGGGACAGATGGACGAAAAACTGTTTTTT.

The sample holds a few counts of this clone. The chain uses TRBV15 and TRBJ1-4; D possibly corresponds to TRBD1 (5 bases). This CDR3 is 15 amino acids long. V was pared by 0 bases and J by 6 bases, with 11 bases between. The germline V gene encodes CDR1 LNHNV and CDR2 YYDKDF (reference sequence). The CDR3 DNA sequence: TGTGCCACCAGCAGAGACGGGAGAGGGGATGAAAAACTGTTTTTT. It codes for CATSRDGRGDEKLFF.

This chain joins TRBV28 and TRBJ2-5, with 7 positions matching TRBD2. Germline V gives CDR1 MDHEN, CDR2 SYDVKM. CDR3 length: 14 residues. V was clipped by 4 bases and J by 1 base; unmatched bases: 3. CDR3 nucleotide sequence: TGTGCCAGCAGTTCCGGACTAGTCCAAGAGACCCAGTACTTC. Amino acid sequence: CASSSGLVQETQYF.

The chain combines TRBV29-1 with TRBJ2-7, with 11 bases that match TRBD2. The V gene's germline CDR1 is SQVTM and CDR2 ANQGSEA. J was trimmed by 3 bases and V by 3 bases; bases with no gene match: 7. The CDR3 totals 15 residues. CDR3 in amino acids: CSVEFSGGAFYEQYF. As DNA, the CDR3 is TGCAGCGTTGAGTTTAGCGGGGGGGCATTCTACGAGCAGTACTTC.

In this sample, this clone turned up once. The V call is TRBV19, the J call TRBJ2-1; TRBD2 aligns across 8 bases. With 3 bases clipped from V and 7 bases from J, the junction kept 8 bases outside the gene matches. Germline CDR1 and CDR2: LNHDA and SQIVND (reference sequence). The CDR3 has 15 amino acids. This CDR3 reads CASSISLAGINEQFF. The CDR3, as DNA: TGTGCCAGTAGTATTAGTTTAGCGGGGATTAATGAGCAGTTCTTC.

The J gene is TRBJ2-3, the V gene TRBV29-1; D is perhaps TRBD2 (7 bases). Germline CDR1 is SQVTM and CDR2 is ANQGSEA. The V end was cut by 6 bases, the J end by 2 bases, with 18 bases between. The CDR3 has 15 amino acids. The CDR3 here is CSVGGQAALTDTQYF. CDR3 coding DNA: TGCAGCGTGGGGGGGCAGGCCGCACTCACAGATACGCAGTATTTT.

This clone has just one count. V gene TRBV7-9 combines with J gene TRBJ2-5; 11 bases are shared with TRBD2. CDR3 length: 15 residues. CDR1 is SEHNR, CDR2 FQNEAQ, per germline (reference sequence). The junction had 6 bases not matched to a gene; V was cut back by 4 bases and J by 5 bases. CDR3 amino acids: CASSSAGLAVETQYF. As DNA, the CDR3 is TGTGCCAGCAGCTCGGCGGGACTAGCGGTTGAGACCCAGTACTTC.

V usage is TRBV19 and J usage is TRBJ2-7, with 9 bases fitting TRBD1. Trimming removed 3 bases from V and 4 bases from J; junction bases left unmatched: 4. This CDR3 has 14 amino acids. Germline V gene sequence: CDR1 LNHDA, CDR2 SQIVND (reference sequence). The CDR3 loop is CASSMAQGAYEQYF. The CDR3 nucleotides are TGTGCCAGTAGTATGGCACAGGGGGCGTACGAGCAGTACTTC. The complete variable domain, with remaining parts taken from reference TRBV19 and TRBJ2-7, reads DGGITQSPKYLFRKEGQNVTLSCEQNLNHDAMYWYRQDPGQGLRLIYYSQIVNDFQKGDIAEGYSVSREKKESFPLTVTSAQKNPTAFYLCASSMAQGAYEQYFGPGTRLTVT.